The clone carrying this T cell receptor beta chain was recorded many times. The record originates from a study of blood T cell repertoires in COVID-19. Study overall: Sites in the United States, Italy and Spain provided acute and convalescent COVID-19 samples. T cells, B-cell-depleted T cells, or PBMCs provided the cDNA or gDNA that served as material.

Original handling: Amplified reference gene primers provided the basis for estimating nucleated cell counts. Sequencing was performed with immunoSEQ multiplex PCR; in TCRdb, only in-frame clones are kept and a portion is missing. Clonal size and the V and J genes are those of that table, whereas D and trimming came from the DNA. Here the sample spans 400,000 to 450,000 clones, just over 85% being singletons. CDR1 is SGHTA and CDR2 is FQGNSA in the germline V gene. The length of the CDR3 is 16 residues. The V segment lost 5 bases and the J segment 5 bases; nucleotides outside the gene matches: 11. The specimen sequenced was peripheral blood. The rearrangement joins TRBV7-2 to TRBJ2-7; 11 bases align to TRBD2. The sequence was obtained from a woman aged 25 to 39 with active or convalescent COVID-19. CDR3 sequence (DNA): TGTGCCAGCAGCCTAACCTTGGTTAGCGGGAGGGACGAGCAGTACTTC. Encoded protein: CASSLTLVSGRDEQYF.